The sequence of this T cell receptor (beta chain) was determined in a study of T-cell memory formation after mild COVID-19. Study at large: Largely, the TCR clusters proved donor specific.

TCRdb redid the calling of the 5' RACE reads with MiXCR, one entry per CDR3 protein. The sample has fewer than 95,000 distinct CDR3 sequences, about 13% seen once. In this sample, this clonotype turned up once. Its antigen is not identified. Germline V gene lookup returns CDR1 LNHDA and CDR2 SQIVND (reference sequence). With 3 bases removed from V and 2 bases from J, the gap between germline ends came to 8 bases. This CDR3 contains 14 residues. Study-wide results and limits: CD4+ contracting clones were mainly CM and EM; CD8+ ones, EMRA. Clones that contracted from day 15 to 85 had balanced CD4/CD8; later expanders were CD4+ biased.

The sequenced sample was PBMCs or a T cell subset sorted from them (not recorded which). This chain links TRBV19 with TRBJ1-5; D gene ambiguous. This sequence originates from an adult woman who had mild COVID-19 (a few samples of this study predate the infection). Cell type and time point are not known. The CDR3 nucleotides are TGTGCCAGTAGTATTCCGGGCGGCAATCAGCCCCAGCATTTT. The encoded protein is CASSIPGGNQPQHF.